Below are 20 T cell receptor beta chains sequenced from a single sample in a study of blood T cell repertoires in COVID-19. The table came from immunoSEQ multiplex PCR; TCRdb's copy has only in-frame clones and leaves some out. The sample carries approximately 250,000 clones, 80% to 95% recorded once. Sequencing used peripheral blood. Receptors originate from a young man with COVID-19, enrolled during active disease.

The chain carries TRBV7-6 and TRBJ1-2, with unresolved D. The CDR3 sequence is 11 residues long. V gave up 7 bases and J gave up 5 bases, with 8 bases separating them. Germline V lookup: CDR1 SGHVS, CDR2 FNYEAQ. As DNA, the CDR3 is TGTGCCAGCAACGGGAGGTATGGCTACACCTTC. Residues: CASNGRYGYTF.

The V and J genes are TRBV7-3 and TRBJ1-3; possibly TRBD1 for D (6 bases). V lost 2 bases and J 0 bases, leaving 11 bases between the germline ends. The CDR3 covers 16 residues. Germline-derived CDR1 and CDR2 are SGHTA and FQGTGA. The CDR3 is CASSLYLDSSGNTIYF. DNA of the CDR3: TGTGCCAGCAGCTTATACCTGGACAGCTCTGGAAACACCATATATTTT.

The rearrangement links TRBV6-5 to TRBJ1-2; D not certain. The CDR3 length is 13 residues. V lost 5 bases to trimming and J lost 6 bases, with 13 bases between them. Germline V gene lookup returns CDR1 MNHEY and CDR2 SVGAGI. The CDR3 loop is CASSPLMGNGYTF. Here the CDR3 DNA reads TGTGCCAGCAGTCCGCTTATGGGCAATGGCTACACCTTC.

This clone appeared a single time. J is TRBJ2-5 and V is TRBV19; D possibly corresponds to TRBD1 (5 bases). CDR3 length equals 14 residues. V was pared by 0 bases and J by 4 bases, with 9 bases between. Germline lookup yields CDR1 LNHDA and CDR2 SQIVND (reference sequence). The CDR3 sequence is CASSIDTGPETQYF. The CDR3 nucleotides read TGTGCCAGTAGTATAGATACAGGTCCAGAGACCCAGTACTTC.

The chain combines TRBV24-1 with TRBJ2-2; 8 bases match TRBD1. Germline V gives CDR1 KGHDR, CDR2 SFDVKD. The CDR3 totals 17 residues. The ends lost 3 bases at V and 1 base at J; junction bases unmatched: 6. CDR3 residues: CATSDQPGTGNTGELFF. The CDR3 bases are TGTGCCACCAGTGATCAGCCCGGGACAGGGAACACCGGGGAGCTGTTTTTT.

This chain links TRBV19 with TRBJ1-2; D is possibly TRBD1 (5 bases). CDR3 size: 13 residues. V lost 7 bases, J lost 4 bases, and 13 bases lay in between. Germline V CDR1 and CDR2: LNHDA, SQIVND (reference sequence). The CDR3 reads CASIPGLGYGYTF. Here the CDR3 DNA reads TGTGCCAGTATTCCGGGACTCGGCTATGGCTACACCTTC.

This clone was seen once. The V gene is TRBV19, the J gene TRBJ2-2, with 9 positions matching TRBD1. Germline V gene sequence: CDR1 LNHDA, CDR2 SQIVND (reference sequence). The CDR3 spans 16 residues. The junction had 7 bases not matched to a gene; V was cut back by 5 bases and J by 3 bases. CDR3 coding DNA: TGTGCCAGTAGTTCGCCGGGACAGGGATACACCGGGGAGCTGTTTTTT. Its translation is CASSSPGQGYTGELFF.

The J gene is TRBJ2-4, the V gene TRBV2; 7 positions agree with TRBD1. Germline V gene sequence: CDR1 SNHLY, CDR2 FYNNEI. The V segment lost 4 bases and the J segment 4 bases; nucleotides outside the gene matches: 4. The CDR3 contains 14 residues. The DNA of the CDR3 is TGTGCCAGCAGTGCCGGGACAGCAAAAAACATTCAGTACTTC. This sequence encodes CASSAGTAKNIQYF.

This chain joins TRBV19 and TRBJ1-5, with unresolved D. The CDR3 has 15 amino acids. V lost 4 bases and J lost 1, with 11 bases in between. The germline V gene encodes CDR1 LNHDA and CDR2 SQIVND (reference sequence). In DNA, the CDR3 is TGTGCCAGTAGTAAACTGACACTCAGCAATCAGCCCCAGCATTTT. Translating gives CASSKLTLSNQPQHF.

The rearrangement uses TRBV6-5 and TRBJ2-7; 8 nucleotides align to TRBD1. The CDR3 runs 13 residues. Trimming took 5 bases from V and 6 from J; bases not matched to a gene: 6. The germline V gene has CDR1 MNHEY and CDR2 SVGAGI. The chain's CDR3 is CASSSGQGLEQYF. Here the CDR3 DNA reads TGTGCCAGCAGTAGTGGACAGGGCCTCGAGCAGTACTTC.

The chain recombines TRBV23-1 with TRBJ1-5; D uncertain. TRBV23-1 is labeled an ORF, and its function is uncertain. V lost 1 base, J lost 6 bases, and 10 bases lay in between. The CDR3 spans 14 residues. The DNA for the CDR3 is TGCGCCAGCAGTCAATACTATATATGTCAGCCCCAGCATTTT. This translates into CASSQYYICQPQHF.

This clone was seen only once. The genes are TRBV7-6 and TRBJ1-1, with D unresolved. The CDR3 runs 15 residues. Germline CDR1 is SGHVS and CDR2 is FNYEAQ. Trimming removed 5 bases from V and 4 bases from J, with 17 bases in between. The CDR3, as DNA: TGTGCCAGCAGCCCCCTAGTATACGGTAGCACTGAAGCTTTCTTT. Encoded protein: CASSPLVYGSTEAFF.

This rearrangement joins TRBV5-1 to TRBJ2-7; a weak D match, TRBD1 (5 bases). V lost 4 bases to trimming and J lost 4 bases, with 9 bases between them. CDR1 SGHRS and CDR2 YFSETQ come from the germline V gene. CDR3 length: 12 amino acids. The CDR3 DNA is TGCGCCAGCAGCGACGACAGTTACGAGCAGTACTTC. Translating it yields CASSDDSYEQYF.

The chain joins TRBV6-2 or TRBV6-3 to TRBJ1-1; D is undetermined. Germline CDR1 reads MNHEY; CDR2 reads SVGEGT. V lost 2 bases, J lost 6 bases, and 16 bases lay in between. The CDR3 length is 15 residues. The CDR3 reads CASSYRQAGKAEAFF. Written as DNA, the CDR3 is TGTGCCAGCAGTTACCGGCAGGCGGGTAAGGCTGAAGCTTTCTTT.

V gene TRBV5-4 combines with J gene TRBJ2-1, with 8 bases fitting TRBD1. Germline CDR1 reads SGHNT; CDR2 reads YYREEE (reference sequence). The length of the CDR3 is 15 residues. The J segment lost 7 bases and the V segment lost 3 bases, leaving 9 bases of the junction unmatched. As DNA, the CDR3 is TGTGCCAGCAGCTCCGGGACCCGACAGGGGAATGAGCAGTTCTTC. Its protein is CASSSGTRQGNEQFF.

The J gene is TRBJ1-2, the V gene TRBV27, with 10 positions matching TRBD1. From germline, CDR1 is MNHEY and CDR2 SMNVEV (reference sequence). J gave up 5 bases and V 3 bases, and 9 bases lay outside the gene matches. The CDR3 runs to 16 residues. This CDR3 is CASSFVGTGDSYGYTF. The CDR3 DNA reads TGTGCCAGCAGTTTCGTGGGGACAGGGGATTCGTATGGCTACACCTTC.

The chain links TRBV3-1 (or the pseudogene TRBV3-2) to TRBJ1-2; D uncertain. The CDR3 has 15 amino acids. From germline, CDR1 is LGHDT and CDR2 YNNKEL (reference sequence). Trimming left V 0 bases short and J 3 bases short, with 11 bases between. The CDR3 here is CASSQEGFRHYGYTF. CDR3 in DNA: TGTGCCAGCAGCCAAGAGGGTTTCAGGCACTATGGCTACACCTTC.

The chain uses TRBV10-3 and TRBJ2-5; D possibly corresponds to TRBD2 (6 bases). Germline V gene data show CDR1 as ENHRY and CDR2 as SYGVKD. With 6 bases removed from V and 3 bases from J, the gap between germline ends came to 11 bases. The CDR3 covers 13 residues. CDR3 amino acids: CAIRLTGEETQYF. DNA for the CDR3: TGTGCCATCAGATTAACGGGGGAAGAGACCCAGTACTTC.

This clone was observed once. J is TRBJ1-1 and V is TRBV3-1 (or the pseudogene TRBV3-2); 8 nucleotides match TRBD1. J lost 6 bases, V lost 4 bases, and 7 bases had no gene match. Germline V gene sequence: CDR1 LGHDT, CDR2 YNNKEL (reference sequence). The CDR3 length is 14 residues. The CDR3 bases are TGTGCCAGCAGCCTCAGGGGGCTGAGGTCTGAAGCTTTCTTT. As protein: CASSLRGLRSEAFF.

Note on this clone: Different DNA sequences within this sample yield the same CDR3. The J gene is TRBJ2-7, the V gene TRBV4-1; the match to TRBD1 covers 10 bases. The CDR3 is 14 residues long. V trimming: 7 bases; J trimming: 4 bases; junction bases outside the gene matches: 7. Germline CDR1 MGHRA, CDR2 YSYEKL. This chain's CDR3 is CASKPGQGSYEQYF. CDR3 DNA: TGCGCCAGCAAACCGGGACAGGGGAGTTACGAGCAGTACTTC.